This entry lists 22 T cell receptor beta chains sequenced from one sample in a study of blood T cell repertoires in COVID-19. This table comes from immunoSEQ multiplex PCR, and its TCRdb copy is limited to in-frame clones, with some not included. The sample consists of a few hundred thousand clones, more than 70% of them appearing once. The specimen sequenced was peripheral blood. These receptors were taken from a young woman with acute or convalescent COVID-19.

The rearrangement joins TRBV6-5 to TRBJ1-5; D is unclear. This CDR3 contains 13 residues. Germline values: CDR1 MNHEY, CDR2 SVGAGI. V dropped 5 bases and J dropped 0 bases, with 5 bases sitting between them. CDR3 residues: CASSPFSNQPQHF. In DNA form, the CDR3 reads TGTGCCAGCAGTCCCTTTAGCAATCAGCCCCAGCATTTT.

The chain uses TRBV4-3 and TRBJ1-3; D gene unclear. Trimming left V 0 bases short and J 0 bases short, with 12 bases between. The germline V gene encodes CDR1 LGHNA and CDR2 YSLEER. The CDR3 is made up of 17 amino acids. Here the CDR3 reads CASSQDFGGSSGNTIYF. CDR3 DNA: TGCGCCAGCAGCCAAGATTTCGGCGGCAGCTCTGGAAACACCATATATTTT.

The chain uses TRBV6-5 and TRBJ1-2; 10 bases map to TRBD1. CDR1 is MNHEY, CDR2 SVGAGI, per germline. Losses at the gene ends were 2 bases for V and 4 bases for J; bases not matched to a gene: 4. The CDR3 sequence is 15 residues long. The CDR3 sequence: CASSYATGGSYGYTF. In DNA form, the CDR3 reads TGTGCCAGCAGTTACGCGACAGGGGGCTCCTATGGCTACACCTTC.

This clone has just one count. The genes are TRBV6-2 or TRBV6-3 and TRBJ2-7; 8 nucleotides match TRBD2. Losses at the gene ends were 0 bases for V and 2 bases for J; bases not matched to a gene: 6. The CDR3 loop spans 16 amino acids. Germline CDR1 is MNHEY and CDR2 is SVGEGT. The CDR3 DNA reads as TGTGCCAGCAGTTACTCGACGGCGGGAGGCCCCTACGAGCAGTACTTC. Its translation is CASSYSTAGGPYEQYF.

The rearrangement joins TRBV6-5 to TRBJ1-1; 7 bases agree with TRBD1. The CDR3 length is 12 residues. The V gene's germline CDR1 is MNHEY and CDR2 SVGAGI. The junction had 6 bases not matched to a gene; V was cut back by 9 bases and J by 5 bases. In nucleotides, the CDR3 is TGTGCCAGTAGGGGGCCGTGGACTGAAGCTTTCTTT. This codes for CASRGPWTEAFF.

The chain couples TRBV4-1 to TRBJ2-5, with no clear D. The V gene lost 0 bases and the J gene lost 1 base, with 12 bases spanning the gap. This CDR3 is 16 amino acids long. Germline loops: CDR1 MGHRA, CDR2 YSYEKL. The CDR3 loop is CASSQEPPGTQETQYF. DNA of the CDR3: TGCGCCAGCAGCCAAGAACCCCCAGGCACCCAAGAGACCCAGTACTTC.

The CDR3 sequence is CAIRGLAGGGTDTQYF. For the CDR3, the DNA is TGTGCCATCAGGGGACTAGCGGGAGGAGGCACAGATACGCAGTATTTT. The chain carries TRBV10-3 and TRBJ2-3, with 15 bases that match TRBD2. Germline CDR1 reads ENHRY; CDR2 reads SYGVKD. Germline trimming cut 6 bases from V and 1 base from J; bases unmatched to any gene: 2. The CDR3 sequence is 16 residues long.

V gene TRBV19 combines with J gene TRBJ1-5; TRBD1 matches at 11 bases. V lost 6 bases to trimming and J lost 4 bases; unmatched junction nucleotides: 5. The length of the CDR3 is 15 residues. The germline V gene encodes CDR1 LNHDA and CDR2 SQIVND (reference sequence). CDR3: CASRRTGGSNQPQHF. The CDR3 nucleotides read TGTGCCAGTAGGAGGACAGGGGGCTCTAATCAGCCCCAGCATTTT.

V and J are TRBV5-8 and TRBJ2-7, with 9 nucleotides matching TRBD1. Looked up from germline, CDR1 is SGHTS and CDR2 is YDEGEE. The CDR3 is made up of 16 amino acids. V lost 0 bases and J lost 4; bases outside the gene matches: 8. The chain's CDR3 is CASSLGTGGVVYEQYF. In DNA form, the CDR3 reads TGTGCCAGCAGCTTGGGAACAGGGGGCGTAGTATACGAGCAGTACTTC.

CDR3 DNA: TGTGCCAGCAGCTCGGTGGGGGGGGCGAACACCGGGGAGCTGTTTTTT. Its translation is CASSSVGGANTGELFF. This chain uses TRBV11-2 with TRBJ2-2; 7 bases are shared with TRBD2. V trimming: 4 bases; J trimming: 0 bases; junction bases outside the gene matches: 5. The CDR3 runs to 16 residues. Germline loops: CDR1 SGHAT, CDR2 FQNNGV.

This clone showed up just a few times. The chain recombines TRBV6-6 with TRBJ2-1, with 9 bases that match TRBD1. This CDR3 has 15 residues. The J segment lost 3 bases and the V segment lost 6 bases, leaving 6 bases of the junction unmatched. In germline, CDR1 is MNHNY, CDR2 SVGAGI (reference sequence). The DNA of the CDR3 is TGTGCCAGCAGAGTACAGGGGGCGAGCTACAATGAGCAGTTCTTC. Translating gives CASRVQGASYNEQFF.

This sequence joins TRBV5-5 and TRBJ2-1, with 7 bases fitting TRBD2. CDR1 and CDR2 (germline): SGHKS, YYEKEE (reference sequence). The CDR3 covers 16 residues. J lost 9 bases, V lost 7 bases, and 19 bases had no gene match. CDR3: CASRPTRGAGASEQFF. The CDR3 region has the DNA TGTGCCAGCCGCCCTACTCGAGGGGCGGGAGCGAGTGAGCAGTTCTTC.

The chain links TRBV11-2 to TRBJ2-7; 14 bases fit TRBD2. The CDR3 totals 19 residues. V shed 1 base and J 5 bases; nucleotides not matched to a gene: 13. From germline, CDR1 is SGHAT and CDR2 FQNNGV. As DNA, the CDR3 is TGTGCCAGCAGCTTAGGTCCCCTGACTAGCGGGAGGGCCGAGCACGAGCAGTACTTC. Amino acids: CASSLGPLTSGRAEHEQYF.

The chain has TRBV18 and TRBJ2-1; no firm D call. The germline V and J ends were trimmed by 5 bases and 5 bases, with 10 bases remaining between them. This CDR3 region has 13 residues. Germline-derived CDR1 and CDR2 are KGHSH and LQKENI. In DNA, the CDR3 is TGTGCCAGCTCAACAAACAGAAACAATGAGCAGTTCTTC. This encodes CASSTNRNNEQFF.

The chain recombines TRBV30 with TRBJ2-1; 8 nucleotides align to TRBD2. CDR3 length equals 15 residues. Germline-derived CDR1 and CDR2 are GTSNPN and SVGIG (reference sequence). V was clipped by 1 base and J by 2 bases; unmatched bases: 4. CDR3 in amino acids: CAWSAPRGAYNEQFF. The CDR3 coding sequence is TGTGCCTGGAGTGCCCCGCGGGGGGCCTACAATGAGCAGTTCTTC.

The chain uses TRBV6-6 and TRBJ1-6; TRBD1 aligns across 7 bases. The CDR3 extends over 16 amino acids. V lost 8 bases and J lost 3; bases outside the gene matches: 10. Per germline, CDR1 MNHNY and CDR2 SVGAGI (reference sequence). CDR3 DNA sequence: TGTGCCAGCTACTCAACCTGGGACAGCTATAATTCACCCCTCCACTTT. This gives the protein CASYSTWDSYNSPLHF.

The V gene is TRBV7-2, the J gene TRBJ2-1; D perhaps matches TRBD2 (6 bases). Germline CDR1 and CDR2: SGHTA and FQGNSA. The V end was cut by 5 bases, the J end by 8 bases, with 13 bases between. The CDR3 consists of 13 residues. CDR3 bases: TGTGCCAGCAGCCAGGACTACGGCGATGAGCAGTTCTTC. Its translation: CASSQDYGDEQFF.

The rearrangement links TRBV4-3 to TRBJ2-2, with TRBD1 matching over 12 bases. The germline V gene encodes CDR1 LGHNA and CDR2 YSLEER. Trimming cost V 4 bases and J 4 bases; bases outside gene matches: 7. The CDR3 sequence is 17 residues long. The CDR3 region is CASSPSGTGGITGELFF. CDR3 coding DNA: TGCGCCAGCAGCCCCTCCGGGACAGGGGGCATCACCGGGGAGCTGTTTTTT.

The rearrangement joins TRBV30 to TRBJ2-7; 13 bases are shared with TRBD2. Per the germline V gene, CDR1 is GTSNPN and CDR2 is SVGIG (reference sequence). With V trimmed by 2 bases and J by 4 bases, 8 bases remained unmatched. The CDR3 contains 16 residues. CDR3 DNA sequence: TGTGCCTGGAGTCCCGGACTAGCGGGAGAGAGGTACGAGCAGTACTTC. Protein sequence: CAWSPGLAGERYEQYF.

This rearrangement joins TRBV11-3 to TRBJ2-3, with 8 bases identical to TRBD2. The V segment lost 3 bases and the J segment 6 bases; nucleotides outside the gene matches: 8. Germline loops: CDR1 SGHNT, CDR2 YENEEA. This CDR3 is built from 15 residues. The CDR3 loop is CASSFSGGPRDTQYF. The CDR3 coding sequence is TGTGCCAGCAGCTTTTCGGGAGGGCCAAGGGATACGCAGTATTTT.

This rearrangement joins TRBV6-4 to TRBJ2-4; possibly TRBD1 for D (5 bases). Trimming stripped 2 bases from V and 2 bases from J, with 13 bases between. CDR1 is MRHNA and CDR2 is SNTAGT in the germline V gene. This CDR3 has 16 amino acids. CDR3 sequence: CASSDPAGPSKNIQYF. The CDR3 nucleotides read TGTGCCAGCAGTGACCCGGCAGGGCCTTCCAAAAACATTCAGTACTTC.

This clone has only a few counts. The chain combines TRBV30 with TRBJ1-6; 7 nucleotides match TRBD1. CDR1 is GTSNPN, CDR2 SVGIG, per germline (reference sequence). V gave up 2 bases and J gave up 2 bases; unmatched junction bases: 6. This CDR3 comprises 16 residues. This CDR3 reads CAWSLRTGAYNSPLHF. The CDR3 coding sequence is TGTGCCTGGAGTTTGAGAACAGGGGCCTATAATTCACCCCTCCACTTT.